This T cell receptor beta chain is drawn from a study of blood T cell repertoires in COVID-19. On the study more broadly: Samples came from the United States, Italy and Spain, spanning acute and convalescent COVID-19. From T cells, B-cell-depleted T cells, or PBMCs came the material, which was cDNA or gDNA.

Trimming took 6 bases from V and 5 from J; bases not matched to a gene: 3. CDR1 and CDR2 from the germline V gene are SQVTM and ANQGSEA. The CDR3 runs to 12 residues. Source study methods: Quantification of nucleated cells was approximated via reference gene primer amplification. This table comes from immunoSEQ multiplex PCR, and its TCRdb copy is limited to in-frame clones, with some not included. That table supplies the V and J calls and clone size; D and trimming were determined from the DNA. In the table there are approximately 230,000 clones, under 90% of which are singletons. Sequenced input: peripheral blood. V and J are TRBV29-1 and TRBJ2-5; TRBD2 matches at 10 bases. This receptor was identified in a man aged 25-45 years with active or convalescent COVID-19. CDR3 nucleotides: TGCAGCGTCTCGACTAGCGGGGAGACCCAGTACTTC. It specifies CSVSTSGETQYF.